This T cell receptor beta chain appears in the sequencing data of a study of blood T cell repertoires in COVID-19 (dated by TCRdb to 2020 to 2021). Looking at the study overall: Samples covering the acute and convalescent phases of COVID-19 were provided by collaborators in the United States, Italy and Spain. Samples were obtained from the ongoing ImmuneRACE study (first 160 participants) and from over 1,000 subjects provided by 6 global collaborators. Subjects who had been exposed to COVID-19, were actively infected with it, or had recovered from it provided the deeply sampled blood TCRbeta repertoires that made up the dataset. The repertoires were released in a freely available public database intended as a resource for research on the immune response to SARS-CoV-2. The material from the prospective study consisted of cDNA or gDNA derived from T cells, B-cell-depleted T cells, or PBMCs. The sample metadata nearly always contained a de-identified subject ID, COVID-19 status, age in years and sex. Where available, HLA class I and class II types were taken from metadata supplied by the sample provider and were not determined by assay-based typing.

Here is what the overall study found, with its caveats: The quantity of clinical and demographic metadata differed by source and by participant and was supplied without curation.

TCRbeta CDR3 regions were amplified from genomic DNA by means of the immunoSEQ Assay, a bias-controlled multiplex PCR. The authors' pipeline ran thus. The number of nucleated cells in each sample was estimated from the amplification of reference gene primers within the assay. To quantify the absolute abundance of each unique TCRbeta CDR3 rearrangement, sequence reads were collapsed and filtered. Productive Simpson clonality was computed per sample as the square root of Simpson's diversity index over productive rearrangements. TCRdb took over this immuneACCESS table, retaining in-frame rearrangements with V and J assigned. Such tables are incomplete; in checked studies, under half of the missing clones stem from an unresolved V gene, and the remainder is unexplained. From that table come the V and J calls and clone size; the DNA was used to work out D and trimming. A total of approximately 240,000 clones appear in this sample, roughly 90% of them only once. The ten largest clones take up around 2% of the sample.

Turning to this clone: The antigen it binds to is not known. Base qualities are not recorded, but no much larger clone differs from it by a single base.

Samples from volunteer blood donors who had recovered from COVID-19 were contributed by a second Seattle source. Whole blood was collected in K2EDTA tubes by collaborating institutions according to the institutions' own protocols. For TCRbeta analysis, collaborators shipped samples as frozen whole blood, isolated PBMCs, or DNA extracted from either of those sample types. The cysteine opens and the phenylalanine closes a CDR3 of 15 amino acids. CDR3 DNA only is kept here, 45 bases in frame from base 1. V is pared back by 2 bases and J by 0 bases, with 10 bases lying between the germline termini. CDR1 and CDR2, looked up from the germline V gene, are MDHEN and SYDVKM.

The rearranged chain carries TRBV28 and TRBJ2-5; tentative D gene TRBD1, with 5 bases matching. This sequence was found in a woman in her forties who had recovered from COVID-19. The sequenced sample was peripheral blood. The base sequence is TGTGCCAGCAGTTTAGGCAGGGTGTACCAAGAGACCCAGTACTTC. Its translation reads: CASSLGRVYQETQYF.